A selection of T cell receptor beta chains follows, all from one sample in a study of blood T cell repertoires in COVID-19. TCRdb's table, derived via immunoSEQ multiplex PCR, lists solely in-frame clones and lacks some. This table has about 66,000 clones, approximately 89% appearing once. The sequenced sample was peripheral blood. These receptor sequences come from a man in his sixties with acute or convalescent COVID-19. The CDR3 runs from the conserved cysteine through the conserved F or W. A D gene is named only where the DNA matches it firmly. Clone size is shown for a subset of rows, as once, few, many or a class of expanded clone.

J gene: TRBJ2-3; D gene: .; V gene: TRBV4-1; clone size: .; CDR3 DNA: TGCGCCAGCAGCCAAGATCAGGCAGCCCCCTTAAGCACAGATACGCAGTATTTT; CDR3 protein: CASSQDQAAPLSTDTQYF
J gene: TRBJ1-1; D gene: TRBD1; V gene: TRBV29-1; clone size: .; CDR3 DNA: TGCAGCGTTCAACAGGGGCGACGGGACACTGAAGCTTTCTTT; CDR3 protein: CSVQQGRRDTEAFF
J gene: TRBJ2-1; D gene: TRBD1; V gene: TRBV5-1; clone size: .; CDR3 DNA: TGCGCCAGCAGCTCAGGACAGGGGATCTTTAATGAGCAGTTCTTC; CDR3 protein: CASSSGQGIFNEQFF
J gene: TRBJ2-3; D gene: TRBD2; V gene: TRBV3-1/TRBV3-2; clone size: .; CDR3 DNA: TGTGCCAGCAGCCGCGGGACTACCATGGCCACAGATACGCAGTATTTT; CDR3 protein: CASSRGTTMATDTQYF
J gene: TRBJ1-4; D gene: TRBD1; V gene: TRBV6-6; clone size: once; CDR3 DNA: TGTGCCAGCAGCCACACCACGCCGGGACAGGGGGGCGCAACTAATGAAAAACTGTTTTTT; CDR3 protein: CASSHTTPGQGGATNEKLFF
J gene: TRBJ2-7; D gene: TRBD1; V gene: TRBV19; clone size: .; CDR3 DNA: TGTGCCAGTAGTATACGGGGACAGGGGGTCTACGAGCAGTACTTC; CDR3 protein: CASSIRGQGVYEQYF
J gene: TRBJ1-3; D gene: .; V gene: TRBV6-5; clone size: few; CDR3 DNA: TGTGCCAGCAGTTTGCAGACAGGCTCTGGAAACACCATATATTTT; CDR3 protein: CASSLQTGSGNTIYF
J gene: TRBJ1-3; D gene: .; V gene: TRBV21-1; clone size: once; CDR3 DNA: TGTGCCAGCAGCAGAGGATTTGGAAACACCATATATTTT; CDR3 protein: CASSRGFGNTIYF
J gene: TRBJ1-2; D gene: TRBD1; V gene: TRBV13; clone size: .; CDR3 DNA: TGTGCCAGCAGCTCCGGGACTCCCAGGGGGGGCTACACCTTC; CDR3 protein: CASSSGTPRGGYTF
J gene: TRBJ1-2; D gene: .; V gene: TRBV5-6; clone size: .; CDR3 DNA: TGTGCCAGCAGCTTACGCGGACAGATCTATGGCTACACCTTC; CDR3 protein: CASSLRGQIYGYTF
J gene: TRBJ1-4; D gene: .; V gene: TRBV24-1; clone size: .; CDR3 DNA: TGTGCCACCAGTGACCCGACCCCGGCGGGTGAAAAACTGTTTTTT; CDR3 protein: CATSDPTPAGEKLFF
J gene: TRBJ1-2; D gene: .; V gene: TRBV5-1; clone size: .; CDR3 DNA: TGCGCCAGCAGGCTCGAGGGGGACTATGGCTACACCTTC; CDR3 protein: CASRLEGDYGYTF
J gene: TRBJ2-7; D gene: .; V gene: TRBV7-8; clone size: .; CDR3 DNA: TGTGCCAGCAGCCGACAGAACTACGAGCAGTACTTC; CDR3 protein: CASSRQNYEQYF
J gene: TRBJ1-4; D gene: TRBD1; V gene: TRBV7-9; clone size: .; CDR3 DNA: TGTGCCAGCAGCCAACCAGCGGCAGGGGGTGAAAAACTGTTTTTT; CDR3 protein: CASSQPAAGGEKLFF
J gene: TRBJ2-5; D gene: TRBD1; V gene: TRBV5-6; clone size: .; CDR3 DNA: TGTGCCAGCAGCTCCGACAGGGAGACGGCGGAGACCCAGTACTTC; CDR3 protein: CASSSDRETAETQYF
J gene: TRBJ1-6; D gene: .; V gene: TRBV10-2; clone size: .; CDR3 DNA: TGCGCCAGCAGTGACCCCGGGAAGGTCCCTTCACCCCTCCACTTT; CDR3 protein: CASSDPGKVPSPLHF
J gene: TRBJ1-6; D gene: TRBD1; V gene: TRBV19; clone size: once; CDR3 DNA: TGTGCCACTGCTCAGGGGGCGGCCAGTTCACCCCTCCACTTT; CDR3 protein: CATAQGAASSPLHF
J gene: TRBJ1-3; D gene: .; V gene: TRBV30; clone size: .; CDR3 DNA: TGTGCCTGGAACCCCTGGGGGGACCCCTCTGGAAACACCATATATTTT; CDR3 protein: CAWNPWGDPSGNTIYF
J gene: TRBJ1-5; D gene: .; V gene: TRBV4-2; clone size: .; CDR3 DNA: TGTGCCAGCAGCAGGGGCCTCTCCCAAGGGGGCAATCAGCCCCAGCATTTT; CDR3 protein: CASSRGLSQGGNQPQHF
J gene: TRBJ1-1; D gene: TRBD1; V gene: TRBV5-1; clone size: .; CDR3 DNA: TGCGCCAGCAGCTTGGAGAGGGGGCGAACTTTCTTT; CDR3 protein: CASSLERGRTFF
J gene: TRBJ1-3; D gene: .; V gene: TRBV12-5; clone size: .; CDR3 DNA: TGTGCTAGTGGTTTGGGGACAGTTATCTCTGGAAACACCATATATTTT; CDR3 protein: CASGLGTVISGNTIYF
J gene: TRBJ2-1; D gene: .; V gene: TRBV3-1/TRBV3-2; clone size: .; CDR3 DNA: TGTGCCAGCAGCCCCGGAGAGGGCTACAATGAGCAGTTCTTC; CDR3 protein: CASSPGEGYNEQFF
J gene: TRBJ1-2; D gene: .; V gene: TRBV27; clone size: .; CDR3 DNA: TGTGCCAGCAGTTTATGGGGCGCTAAGACGGATGGCTACACCTTC; CDR3 protein: CASSLWGAKTDGYTF
J gene: TRBJ1-3; D gene: .; V gene: TRBV5-1; clone size: .; CDR3 DNA: TGCGCCAGCAGCCCGCAGGGTTCTGGAAACACCATATATTTT; CDR3 protein: CASSPQGSGNTIYF
J gene: TRBJ2-2; D gene: .; V gene: TRBV5-1; clone size: .; CDR3 DNA: TGCGCCAGCAGCTTGGCCAACAAGAACACCGGGGAGCTGTTTTTT; CDR3 protein: CASSLANKNTGELFF
J gene: TRBJ1-3; D gene: .; V gene: TRBV7-9; clone size: .; CDR3 DNA: TGTGCCAGCAGCTTTGGGAGCTCTGGAAACACCATATATTTT; CDR3 protein: CASSFGSSGNTIYF
J gene: TRBJ2-3; D gene: .; V gene: TRBV9; clone size: .; CDR3 DNA: TGTGCCAGCAGCCCCCGAGGTTCTAGCACAGATACGCAGTATTTT; CDR3 protein: CASSPRGSSTDTQYF
J gene: TRBJ1-2; D gene: TRBD1; V gene: TRBV10-3; clone size: .; CDR3 DNA: TGTGCCATCAGTGACACTAGCGGGACAGGGGGCGGCTATGGCTACACCTTC; CDR3 protein: CAISDTSGTGGGYGYTF
J gene: TRBJ2-5; D gene: TRBD1; V gene: TRBV6-5; clone size: .; CDR3 DNA: TGTGCCAGCAGTTACTCAGAGGGGGCAGGGGAGACCCAGTACTTC; CDR3 protein: CASSYSEGAGETQYF
J gene: TRBJ2-1; D gene: TRBD2; V gene: TRBV30; clone size: .; CDR3 DNA: TGTGCCTGGAGTGGACTGACTAGCGGGGGGCATGAGCAGTTCTTC; CDR3 protein: CAWSGLTSGGHEQFF
J gene: TRBJ1-4; D gene: .; V gene: TRBV12-3/TRBV12-4; clone size: .; CDR3 DNA: TGTGCCAGCAGTTTGGGCAATAATGAAAAACTGTTTTTT; CDR3 protein: CASSLGNNEKLFF
J gene: TRBJ2-1; D gene: .; V gene: TRBV2; clone size: .; CDR3 DNA: TGTGCCAGCAGCGGGACACTTTACAATGAGCAGTTCTTC; CDR3 protein: CASSGTLYNEQFF
J gene: TRBJ2-1; D gene: .; V gene: TRBV5-4; clone size: .; CDR3 DNA: TGTGCCAGCAGCTTCGGGTCTGCGGGGAGACAGTTCTTC; CDR3 protein: CASSFGSAGRQFF
J gene: TRBJ2-2; D gene: TRBD1; V gene: TRBV19; clone size: .; CDR3 DNA: TGTGCCAGTATCAAACGCTCAGGGGGCGAAGGGGAGCTGTTTTTT; CDR3 protein: CASIKRSGGEGELFF
J gene: TRBJ1-2; D gene: TRBD1; V gene: TRBV3-1/TRBV3-2; clone size: .; CDR3 DNA: TGTGCCAGCAGCCAAGGCGGACAGGGGGTATATGGCTACACCTTC; CDR3 protein: CASSQGGQGVYGYTF
J gene: TRBJ1-1; D gene: .; V gene: TRBV2; clone size: .; CDR3 DNA: TGTGCCAGCAGTTATACAGGGATCACTGAAGCTTTCTTT; CDR3 protein: CASSYTGITEAFF
J gene: TRBJ1-1; D gene: .; V gene: TRBV7-9; clone size: .; CDR3 DNA: TGTGCCAGCAGCTTAGGCACAGGACCGTGGCCCGGAAAGGACACTGAAGCTTTCTTT; CDR3 protein: CASSLGTGPWPGKDTEAFF
J gene: TRBJ2-2; D gene: .; V gene: TRBV9; clone size: .; CDR3 DNA: TGTGCCAGCAGCATCCGGGGGATAAACACCGGGGAGCTGTTTTTT; CDR3 protein: CASSIRGINTGELFF